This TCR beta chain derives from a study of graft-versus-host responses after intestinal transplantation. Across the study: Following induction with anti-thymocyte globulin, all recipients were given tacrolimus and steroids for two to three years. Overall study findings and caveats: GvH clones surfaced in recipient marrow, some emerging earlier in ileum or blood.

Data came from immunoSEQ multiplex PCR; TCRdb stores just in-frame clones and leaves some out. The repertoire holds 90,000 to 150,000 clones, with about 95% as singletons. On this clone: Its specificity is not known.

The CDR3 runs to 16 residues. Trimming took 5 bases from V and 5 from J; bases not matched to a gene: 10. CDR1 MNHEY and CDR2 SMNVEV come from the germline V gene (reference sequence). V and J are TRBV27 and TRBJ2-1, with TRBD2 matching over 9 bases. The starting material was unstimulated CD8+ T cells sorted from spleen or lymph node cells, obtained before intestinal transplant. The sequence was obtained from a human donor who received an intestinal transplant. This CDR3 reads CASSLQTSGLDNEQFF. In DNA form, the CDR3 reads TGTGCCAGCAGTCTCCAGACTAGCGGACTGGACAATGAGCAGTTCTTC.